This T cell receptor beta chain was identified during a study of early T cells in non-severe SARS-CoV-2 infection. This clonotype was counted ten times or more. As yet, its antigen is unknown. In germline, CDR1 is SQVTM, CDR2 ANQGSEA. The V gene lost 2 bases and the J gene lost 1 base, with 12 bases spanning the gap. CDR3 size: 14 residues. The study's findings and limits: In VDJdb matching, anti-spike CD8 responses were favored while private and CD4 specificities went missing.

TCRdb recomputed calls from the 5' RACE reads with MiXCR, one row per CDR3 protein. The data show 70,000 or so distinct CDR3 sequences, with roughly 4.5% seen just once and approximately 3.7% held by the top ten. J is TRBJ2-7 and V is TRBV29-1; a weak D match, TRBD1 (5 bases). The source was whole blood, collected at baseline. This TCR was sampled from an adult who was a healthcare worker with PCR-confirmed SARS-CoV-2 infection or an uninfected control (not recorded which). The donor label of this sample is uncertain. The DNA for the CDR3 is TGCAGCGTTGAAACCGGACAAGGATCCTACGAGCAGTACTTC. Amino acid sequence: CSVETGQGSYEQYF.